This T cell receptor (beta chain) was documented in a study of cytomegalovirus exposure and HLA in healthy donors. General study results and limits: The authors enumerated around 150 TCR beta chains as linked to cytomegalovirus. One later analysis, an examination of the 120 or so validation repertoires, found that first-cohort TCR clusters tended to co-occur in them.

Comments on this clone: Its antigen is as yet unknown.

Germline-derived CDR1 and CDR2 are LNHDA and SQIVND (reference sequence). V trimming: 6 bases; J trimming: 5 bases; junction bases outside the gene matches: 12. The CDR3 sequence is 15 residues long. Donors came from a validation cohort of about 120 subjects, distinct from the first 666-subject cohort. The table came from immunoSEQ multiplex PCR; TCRdb's copy has only in-frame clones and leaves some out. The sample consists of 90,000 to 150,000 clones, about 83% of them appearing once. This chain connects TRBV19 to TRBJ2-7; 8 bases map to TRBD2. The sequence was obtained from a woman aged 25 to 39 in good health and CMV-seronegative. Sample: PBMCs. The CDR3 loop is CASSPGRGDLHEQYF. In nucleotides, the CDR3 is TGTGCCAGTAGCCCGGGGCGGGGGGACCTACACGAGCAGTACTTC.